In its sample, the clone carrying this T cell receptor (beta chain) was seen a few times. Original methodology: By means of reference gene primer amplification, nucleated cell counts were estimated. The method was immunoSEQ multiplex PCR; TCRdb's version includes in-frame clones alone and lacks a portion of them. Clone size and V and J calls were adopted from that table, with D and trimming inferred from the DNA. Of almost 30,000 clones in the sample, 55% to 80% were seen once. The V gene lost 3 bases and the J gene lost 5 bases, with 5 bases spanning the gap. This CDR3 is 11 amino acids long. Germline V lookup: CDR1 ENHRY, CDR2 SYGVKD. This record comes from a study of blood T cell repertoires in COVID-19. Across the whole study: The samples span acute and convalescent COVID-19 from the United States, Italy and Spain. PBMCs, B-cell-depleted T cells, or T cells were the source of the cDNA or gDNA that made up the material.

Sequenced material: peripheral blood. This chain joins TRBV10-3 and TRBJ2-7; D may be TRBD1 (5 bases). This clonotype originated in a human donor in a cohort sampled during active COVID-19. This CDR3 is CAISEGDEQYF. The DNA of the CDR3 is TGTGCCATCAGTGAAGGGGACGAGCAGTACTTC.